This T cell receptor beta chain comes out of a study of blood T cell repertoires in COVID-19. About the research overall: T cells, B-cell-depleted T cells, or PBMCs supplied cDNA or gDNA.

Two negative PCRs, clearance, or symptom resolution had been documented for recovered Cohort 3 donors. Per the original data handling: Quantification of nucleated cells was approximated via reference gene primer amplification. Produced via immunoSEQ multiplex PCR; TCRdb's table is partial and in-frame only. V, J and clone size are those of that table, while D and trimming were read from the DNA. The sample records about 130,000 clones, about 86% being singletons. This CDR3 comprises 15 residues. V was pared by 8 bases and J by 6 bases, with 23 bases between. Germline-derived CDR1 and CDR2 are MDHEN and SYDVKM.

Sequenced material: PBMCs or T cells enriched from blood (not recorded which). This clonotype was sampled from a man in his fifties or sixties who had recovered from COVID-19. This chain joins TRBV28 and TRBJ2-7; D unclear. The CDR3 region is CASLSGGLQSVEQYF. The CDR3 DNA sequence: TGTGCCAGCCTCTCTGGTGGGTTACAGTCGGTCGAGCAGTACTTC. Full variable domain (outside the CDR3, taken from reference TRBV28 and TRBJ2-7): DVKVTQSSRYLVKRTGEKVFLECVQDMDHENMFWYRQDPGLGLRLIYFSYDVKMKEKGDIPEGYSVSREKKERFSLILESASTNQTSMYLCASLSGGLQSVEQYFGPGTRLTVT.